Listed below are T cell receptor beta chains from one sample, sequenced in a study of T cells in Graves' hyperthyroidism and ophthalmopathy. TCRdb redid the calling of the multiplex PCR reads with MiXCR, one entry per CDR3 protein. The sample holds about 690,000 distinct CDR3 sequences, around a sixth seen once. Specimen: blood. These receptors originate from a man aged 45-65 years with Graves' hyperthyroidism. CDR3s include the opening cysteine and the closing phenylalanine or tryptophan. The D gene is left open where the match is weak. Clone sizes are given selectively: once, few, many, or a class where the clone is expanded.

length: 15
V: TRBV24-1
D: NA
size: NA
J: TRBJ2-1
CDR3: CATSDLSGTYNEQFF
DNA: TGTGCCACCAGTGATTTGTCAGGGACCTACAATGAGCAGTTCTTC

length: 15
V: TRBV27
D: TRBD1
size: few
J: TRBJ2-7
CDR3: CASSLVRGLAYEQYF
DNA: TGTGCCAGCAGTTTAGTTAGGGGGCTCGCCTACGAGCAGTACTTC

length: 14
V: TRBV28
D: TRBD2
size: many
J: TRBJ2-7
CDR3: CASSFGGSTYEQYF
DNA: TGTGCCAGCAGTTTTGGCGGGAGTACCTACGAGCAGTACTTC

length: 16
V: TRBV7-6
D: TRBD1
size: many
J: TRBJ2-2
CDR3: CASSIATGPNTGELFF
DNA: TGTGCCAGCAGCATTGCGACAGGGCCGAACACCGGGGAGCTGTTTTTT

length: 14
V: TRBV7-9
D: NA
size: few
J: TRBJ2-3
CDR3: CASSIRPITDTQYF
DNA: TGTGCCAGCAGCATAAGACCTATCACAGATACGCAGTATTTT

length: 14
V: TRBV7-9
D: TRBD2
size: once
J: TRBJ2-1
CDR3: CASSSRVAGERQFF
DNA: TGTGCCAGCAGCAGCCGGGTTGCGGGAGAAAGGCAGTTCTTC

length: 15
V: TRBV7-9
D: NA
size: few
J: TRBJ2-1
CDR3: CASSLEYGTNNEQFF
DNA: TGTGCCAGCAGCTTAGAGTACGGAACAAACAATGAGCAGTTCTTC

length: 14
V: TRBV20-1
D: NA
size: NA
J: TRBJ1-2
CDR3: CSARDYAMPYGYTF
DNA: TGCAGTGCTAGAGATTACGCGATGCCCTATGGCTACACCTTC

length: 15
V: TRBV7-2
D: TRBD1
size: once
J: TRBJ1-2
CDR3: CASSPGTGAIYGYTF
DNA: TGTGCCAGCAGCCCCGGGACAGGGGCCATCTATGGCTACACCTTC

length: 15
V: TRBV10-3
D: TRBD1
size: few
J: TRBJ2-4
CDR3: CAISVTGGKIDIQYF
DNA: TGTGCCATCAGCGTGACAGGGGGCAAAATAGACATTCAGTACTTC

length: 16
V: TRBV9
D: TRBD2
size: NA
J: TRBJ2-3
CDR3: CASSIGTSGRRDTQYF
DNA: TGTGCCAGCAGCATCGGGACTAGCGGGAGACGGGATACGCAGTATTTT

length: 15
V: TRBV28
D: NA
size: many
J: TRBJ2-3
CDR3: CASSLGGILTDTQYF
DNA: TGTGCCAGCAGTTTGGGTGGGATCCTCACAGATACGCAGTATTTT

length: 12
V: TRBV29-1
D: NA
size: few
J: TRBJ2-7
CDR3: CSVEGFSGEQYF
DNA: TGCAGCGTCGAGGGGTTTTCCGGCGAGCAGTACTTC

length: 16
V: TRBV24-1
D: TRBD2
size: NA
J: TRBJ2-3
CDR3: CATSFGLAGFVDTQYF
DNA: TGTGCCACCAGCTTCGGACTAGCGGGATTCGTAGATACGCAGTATTTT